A selection of T cell receptor beta chains follows, all from one sample in a study of shared clonotypes between healthy human individuals. Clones were sequenced by immunoSEQ multiplex PCR, and TCRdb holds only the in-frame ones, with some missing. Seen here are 2 million to 2.5 million clones, around 95% observed once, and the top ten hold less than 0.15%. Sequencing input: naive CD4+ T cells sorted from blood. The source is a man aged 18 to 30 in good health. Each CDR3 is given with its conserved first and last residue. A D gene is named only where the DNA matches it firmly. The size entry is marked missing in some rows and otherwise reads once, few, many or a size class.

j_call d_call clone_size v_call cdr3_nt cdr3_aa
TRBJ2-7 TRBD2 . TRBV5-1 TGCGCCAGCAGTTTAGCGGGAGTCCGGTACGAGCAGTACTTC CASSLAGVRYEQYF
TRBJ1-5 . . TRBV10-3 TGTGCCACCACAGATTTCAATCAGCCCCAGCATTTT CATTDFNQPQHF
TRBJ2-3 . once TRBV9 TGTGCCAGCAGCTCAATTGGGCCCCCCGAACCAGATACGCAGTATTTT CASSSIGPPEPDTQYF
TRBJ1-2 TRBD1 . TRBV5-4 TGTGCCAGCAGCCCCACAGGGGGCTATGGCTACACCTTC CASSPTGGYGYTF
TRBJ1-2 . . TRBV30 TGTGCCTGGAGTGCCGGGACCCGGAGGGACTATGGCTACACCTTC CAWSAGTRRDYGYTF
TRBJ2-5 . . TRBV29-1 TGCAGCGTTGAAAGGGGGGGGCAAGAGACCCAGTACTTC CSVERGGQETQYF
TRBJ1-3 . . TRBV10-3 TGTGCCACCACAGAAGGCTCTGGAAACACCATATATTTT CATTEGSGNTIYF
TRBJ1-6 TRBD1 . TRBV5-1 TGCGCCAGCAGCGTAGGACAGGCGAATTCACCCCTCCACTTT CASSVGQANSPLHF
TRBJ2-7 . . TRBV6-1 TGTGCCAGCAGTGAAAGGCTGCCGACCCACGAGCAGTACTTC CASSERLPTHEQYF
TRBJ2-1 . . TRBV29-1 TGCAGCGCCGGGCGGGGCCTCCTGTCGGGTAATGAGCAGTTCTTC CSAGRGLLSGNEQFF
TRBJ2-3 . . TRBV6-1 TGTGCCAGCAGTGAACCGGGTACGCAGTATTTT CASSEPGTQYF
TRBJ2-7 . . TRBV28 TGTGCCAGCAGGACGATCGACGAGCAGTACTTC CASRTIDEQYF